The clone carrying this T cell receptor beta chain came up many times. Antigen: not known. Trimming left V 4 bases short and J 5 bases short, with 6 bases between. The CDR3 runs 12 residues. This sample is part of a study of blood T cells in healthy people across ages. The study, taken as a whole, reports: Across the age range, TCR beta diversity per million T cells fell in a roughly linear way.

PCR was performed a second time for roughly 7 to 12 cycles using a sample-barcoded 5' primer and a J-beta primer mix. TCRdb re-derived calls from the 5' RACE reads in MiXCR, one entry per CDR3 protein. The table has 600,000 or so distinct CDR3 sequences, about 28% seen once. The sequence was obtained from a woman over 75 in good health. V usage is TRBV12-3 or TRBV12-4 and J usage is TRBJ1-5; D is uncertain. Sequenced sample: blood. The CDR3 DNA is TGTGCCAGCAGTTCCACGGATCAGCCCCAGCATTTT. Its protein is CASSSTDQPQHF.